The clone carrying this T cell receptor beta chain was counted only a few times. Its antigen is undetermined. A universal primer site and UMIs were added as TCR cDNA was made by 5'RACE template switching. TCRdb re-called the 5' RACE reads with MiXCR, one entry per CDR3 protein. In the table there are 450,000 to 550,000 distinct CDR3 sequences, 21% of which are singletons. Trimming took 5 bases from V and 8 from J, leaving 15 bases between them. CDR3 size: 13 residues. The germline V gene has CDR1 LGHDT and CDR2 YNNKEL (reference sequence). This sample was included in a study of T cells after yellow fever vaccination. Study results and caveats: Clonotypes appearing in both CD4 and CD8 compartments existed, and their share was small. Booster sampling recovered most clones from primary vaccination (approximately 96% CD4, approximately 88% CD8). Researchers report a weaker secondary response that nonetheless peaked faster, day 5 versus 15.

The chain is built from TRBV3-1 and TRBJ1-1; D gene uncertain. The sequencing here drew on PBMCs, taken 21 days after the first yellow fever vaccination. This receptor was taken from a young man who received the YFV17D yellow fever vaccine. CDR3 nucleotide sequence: TGTGCCAGCAGCAAAAATGATCAGCTCGAAGCTTTCTTT. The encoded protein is CASSKNDQLEAFF.